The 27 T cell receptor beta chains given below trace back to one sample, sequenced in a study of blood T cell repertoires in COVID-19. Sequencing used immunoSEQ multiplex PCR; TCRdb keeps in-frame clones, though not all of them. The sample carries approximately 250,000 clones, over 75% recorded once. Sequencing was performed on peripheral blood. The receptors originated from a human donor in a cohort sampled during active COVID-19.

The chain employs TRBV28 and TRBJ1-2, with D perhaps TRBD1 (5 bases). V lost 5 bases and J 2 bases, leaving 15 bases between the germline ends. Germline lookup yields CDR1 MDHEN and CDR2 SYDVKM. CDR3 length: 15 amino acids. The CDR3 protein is CASSGADRMNYGYTF. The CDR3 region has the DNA TGTGCCAGCAGTGGGGCTGACAGAATGAACTATGGCTACACCTTC.

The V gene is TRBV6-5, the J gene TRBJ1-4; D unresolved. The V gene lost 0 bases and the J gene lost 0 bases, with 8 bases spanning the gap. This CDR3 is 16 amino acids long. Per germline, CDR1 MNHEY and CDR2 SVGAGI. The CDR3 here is CASSYSYSTTNEKLFF. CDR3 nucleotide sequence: TGTGCCAGCAGTTACTCGTACAGCACAACTAATGAAAAACTGTTTTTT.

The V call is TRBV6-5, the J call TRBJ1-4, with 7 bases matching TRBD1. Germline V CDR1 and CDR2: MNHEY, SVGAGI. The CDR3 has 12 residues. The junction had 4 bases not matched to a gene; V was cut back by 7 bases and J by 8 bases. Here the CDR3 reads CASTTGAEKLFF. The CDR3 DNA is TGTGCCAGCACAACAGGGGCAGAAAAACTGTTTTTT.

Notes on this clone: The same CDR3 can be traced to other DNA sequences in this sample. The CDR3: CASSPTSYEQYF. In nucleotides, the CDR3 is TGTGCCAGCTCGCCGACTAGCTACGAGCAGTACTTC. V is TRBV18 and J is TRBJ2-7, with a tentative D call TRBD2 (6 bases). CDR3 length: 12 residues. The V gene's germline CDR1 is KGHSH and CDR2 LQKENI. V lost 6 bases, J lost 3 bases, and 9 bases lay in between. Looking up the rest from reference TRBV18 and TRBJ2-7 gives the full variable domain: NAGVMQNPRHLVRRRGQEARLRCSPMKGHSHVYWYRQLPEEGLKFMVYLQKENIIDESGMPKERFSAEFPKEGPSILRIQQVVRGDSAAYFCASSPTSYEQYFGPGTRLTVT.

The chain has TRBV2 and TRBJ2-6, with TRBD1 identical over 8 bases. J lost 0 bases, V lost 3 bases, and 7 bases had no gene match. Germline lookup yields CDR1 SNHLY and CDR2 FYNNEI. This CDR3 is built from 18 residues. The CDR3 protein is CASSEGRGPLSGANVLTF. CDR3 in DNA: TGTGCCAGCAGTGAGGGCAGGGGGCCCCTCTCTGGGGCCAACGTCCTGACTTTC.

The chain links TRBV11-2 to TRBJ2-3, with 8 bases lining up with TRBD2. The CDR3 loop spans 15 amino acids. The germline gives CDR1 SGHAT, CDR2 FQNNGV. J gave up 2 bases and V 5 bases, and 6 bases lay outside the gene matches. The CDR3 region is CASSPRTSITDTQYF. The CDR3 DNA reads TGTGCCAGCAGCCCTCGGACTAGCATCACAGATACGCAGTATTTT.

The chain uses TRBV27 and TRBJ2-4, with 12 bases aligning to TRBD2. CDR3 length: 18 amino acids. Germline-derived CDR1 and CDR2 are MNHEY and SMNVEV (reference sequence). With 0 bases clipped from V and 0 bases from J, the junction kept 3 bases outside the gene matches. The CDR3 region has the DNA TGTGCCAGCAGTTTATCTGGACTAGCGGGACTAGCCAAAAACATTCAGTACTTC. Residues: CASSLSGLAGLAKNIQYF.

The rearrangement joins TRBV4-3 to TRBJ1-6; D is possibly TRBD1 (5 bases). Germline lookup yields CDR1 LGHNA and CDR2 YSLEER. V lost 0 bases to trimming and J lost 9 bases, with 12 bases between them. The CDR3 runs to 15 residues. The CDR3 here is CASSQDSQGVSPLHF. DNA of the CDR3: TGCGCCAGCAGCCAAGATTCCCAGGGCGTTTCACCCCTCCACTTT.

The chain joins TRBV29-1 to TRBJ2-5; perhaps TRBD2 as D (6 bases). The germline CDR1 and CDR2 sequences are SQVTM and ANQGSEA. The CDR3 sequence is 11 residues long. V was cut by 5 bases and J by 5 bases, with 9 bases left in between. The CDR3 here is CSVIRGETQYF. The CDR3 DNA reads TGCAGCGTTATACGGGGGGAGACCCAGTACTTC.

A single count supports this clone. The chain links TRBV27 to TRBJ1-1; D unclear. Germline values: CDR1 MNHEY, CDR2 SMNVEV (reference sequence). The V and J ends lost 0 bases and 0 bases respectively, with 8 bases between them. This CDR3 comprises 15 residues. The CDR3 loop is CASSLSHGLNTEAFF. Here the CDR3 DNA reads TGTGCCAGCAGTTTATCGCATGGCCTGAACACTGAAGCTTTCTTT.

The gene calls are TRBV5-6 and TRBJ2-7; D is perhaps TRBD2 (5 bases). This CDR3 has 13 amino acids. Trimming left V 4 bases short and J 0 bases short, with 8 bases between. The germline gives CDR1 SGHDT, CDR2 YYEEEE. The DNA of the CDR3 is TGTGCCAGCAGCCACCGGGACTCCTACGAGCAGTACTTC. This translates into CASSHRDSYEQYF.

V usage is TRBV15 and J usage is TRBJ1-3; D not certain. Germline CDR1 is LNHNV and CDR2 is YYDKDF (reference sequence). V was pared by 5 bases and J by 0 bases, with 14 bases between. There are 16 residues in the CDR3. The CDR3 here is CATSPLQFSSGNTIYF. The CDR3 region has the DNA TGTGCCACCAGCCCGCTACAGTTCAGCTCTGGAAACACCATATATTTT. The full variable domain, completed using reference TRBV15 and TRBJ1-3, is DAMVIQNPRYQVTQFGKPVTLSCSQTLNHNVMYWYQQKSSQAPKLLFHYYDKDFNNEADTPDNFQSRRPNTSFCFLDIRSPGLGDTAMYLCATSPLQFSSGNTIYFGEGSWLTVV.

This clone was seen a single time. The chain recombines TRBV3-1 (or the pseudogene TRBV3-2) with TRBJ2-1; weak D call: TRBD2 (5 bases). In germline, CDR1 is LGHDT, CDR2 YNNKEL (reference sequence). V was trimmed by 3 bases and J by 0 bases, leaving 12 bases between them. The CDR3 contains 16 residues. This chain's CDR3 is CASSHRLISSYNEQFF. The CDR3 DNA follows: TGTGCCAGCAGCCACCGACTAATCAGCTCCTACAATGAGCAGTTCTTC.

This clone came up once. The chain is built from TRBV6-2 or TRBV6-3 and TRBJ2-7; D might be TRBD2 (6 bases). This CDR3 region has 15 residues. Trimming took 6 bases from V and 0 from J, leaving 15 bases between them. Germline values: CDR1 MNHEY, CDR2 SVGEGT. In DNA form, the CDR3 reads TGTGCCAGCAGCCCCAGACACGGGAGCTCCTACGAGCAGTACTTC. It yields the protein CASSPRHGSSYEQYF.

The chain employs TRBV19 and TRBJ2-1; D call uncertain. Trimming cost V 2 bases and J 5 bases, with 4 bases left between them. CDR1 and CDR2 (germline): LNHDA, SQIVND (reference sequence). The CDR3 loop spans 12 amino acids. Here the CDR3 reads CASSILDNEQFF. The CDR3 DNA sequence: TGTGCCAGTAGTATACTTGACAATGAGCAGTTCTTC.

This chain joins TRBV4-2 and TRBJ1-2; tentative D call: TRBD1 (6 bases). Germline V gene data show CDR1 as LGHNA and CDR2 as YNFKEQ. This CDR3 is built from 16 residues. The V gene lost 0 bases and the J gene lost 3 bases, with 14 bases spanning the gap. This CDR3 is CASSQDGGGAYYGYTF. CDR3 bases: TGTGCCAGCAGCCAAGATGGGGGGGGCGCCTACTATGGCTACACCTTC.

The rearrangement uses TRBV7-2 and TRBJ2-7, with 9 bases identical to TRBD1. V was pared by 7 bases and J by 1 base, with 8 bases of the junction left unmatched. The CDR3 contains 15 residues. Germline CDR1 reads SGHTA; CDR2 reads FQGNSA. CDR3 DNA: TGTGCCAGCAACGACCCACAGGGGGCTTCCTACGAGCAGTACTTC. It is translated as CASNDPQGASYEQYF. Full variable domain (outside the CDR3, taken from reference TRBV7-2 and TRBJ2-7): GAGVSQSPSNKVTEKGKDVELRCDPISGHTALYWYRQSLGQGLEFLIYFQGNSAPDKSGLPSDRFSAERTGGSVSTLTIQRTQQEDSAVYLCASNDPQGASYEQYFGPGTRLTVT.

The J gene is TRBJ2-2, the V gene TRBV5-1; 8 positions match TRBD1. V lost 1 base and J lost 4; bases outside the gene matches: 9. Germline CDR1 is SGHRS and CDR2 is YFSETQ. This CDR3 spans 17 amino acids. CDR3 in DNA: TGCGCCAGCAGCTTGTTGAAAACAGGGGGTCTCACCGGGGAGCTGTTTTTT. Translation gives CASSLLKTGGLTGELFF.

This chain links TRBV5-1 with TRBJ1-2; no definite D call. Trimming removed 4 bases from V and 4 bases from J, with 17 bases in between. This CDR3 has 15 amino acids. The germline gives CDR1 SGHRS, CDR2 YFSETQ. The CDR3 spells CASSPFVGGPYGYTF. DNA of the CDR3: TGCGCCAGCAGCCCCTTCGTAGGTGGGCCCTATGGCTACACCTTC.

The CDR3 spells CASSLDPPTTSGGNNEQFF. The CDR3 DNA is TGCGCCAGCAGCTTGGACCCCCCAACGACTAGCGGGGGGAACAATGAGCAGTTCTTC. The rearrangement links TRBV5-1 to TRBJ2-1; TRBD2 matches 13 bases. CDR3 length: 19 residues. Germline V gives CDR1 SGHRS, CDR2 YFSETQ. The V gene end was trimmed by 0 bases and the J gene end by 5 bases; junction bases not matched to a gene: 11.

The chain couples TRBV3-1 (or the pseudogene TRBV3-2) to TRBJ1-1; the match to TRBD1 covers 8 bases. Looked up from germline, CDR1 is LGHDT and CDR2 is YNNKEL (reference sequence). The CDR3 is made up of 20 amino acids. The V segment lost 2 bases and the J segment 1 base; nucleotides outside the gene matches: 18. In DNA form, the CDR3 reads TGTGCCAGCAGCCAATTAGGACAGGGAAAGGGGCCCCGAAGGAACACTGAAGCTTTCTTT. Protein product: CASSQLGQGKGPRRNTEAFF.

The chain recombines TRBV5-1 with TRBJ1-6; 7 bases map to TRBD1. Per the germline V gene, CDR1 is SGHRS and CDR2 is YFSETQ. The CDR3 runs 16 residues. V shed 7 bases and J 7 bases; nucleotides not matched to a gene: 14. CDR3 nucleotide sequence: TGCGCCAGCTGCCCGGGGCAGGGGGTAACCAATTCACCCCTCCACTTT. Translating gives CASCPGQGVTNSPLHF. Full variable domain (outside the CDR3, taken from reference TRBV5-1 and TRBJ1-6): KAGVTQTPRYLIKTRGQQVTLSCSPISGHRSVSWYQQTPGQGLQFLFEYFSETQRNKGNFPGRFSGRQFSNSRSEMNVSTLELGDSALYLCASCPGQGVTNSPLHFGNGTRLTVT.

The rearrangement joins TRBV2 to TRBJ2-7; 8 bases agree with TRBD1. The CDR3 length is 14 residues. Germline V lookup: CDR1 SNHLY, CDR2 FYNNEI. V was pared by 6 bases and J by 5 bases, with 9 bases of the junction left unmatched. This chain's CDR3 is CASSESGGLDEQYF. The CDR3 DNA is TGTGCCAGCAGCGAATCAGGGGGCCTGGACGAGCAGTACTTC.

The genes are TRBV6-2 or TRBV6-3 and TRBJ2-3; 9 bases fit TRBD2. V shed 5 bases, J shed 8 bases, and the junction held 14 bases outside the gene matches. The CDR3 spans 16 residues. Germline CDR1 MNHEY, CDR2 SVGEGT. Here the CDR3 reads CASSGETGLAIRTQYF. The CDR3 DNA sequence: TGTGCCAGCAGTGGAGAAACGGGACTAGCTATACGTACGCAGTATTTT.

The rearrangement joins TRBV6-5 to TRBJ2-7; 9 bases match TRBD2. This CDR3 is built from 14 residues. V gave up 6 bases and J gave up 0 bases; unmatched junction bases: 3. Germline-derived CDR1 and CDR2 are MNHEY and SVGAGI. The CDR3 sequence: CASRLAGISYEQYF. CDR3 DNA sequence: TGTGCCAGCAGACTAGCGGGTATCTCCTACGAGCAGTACTTC.

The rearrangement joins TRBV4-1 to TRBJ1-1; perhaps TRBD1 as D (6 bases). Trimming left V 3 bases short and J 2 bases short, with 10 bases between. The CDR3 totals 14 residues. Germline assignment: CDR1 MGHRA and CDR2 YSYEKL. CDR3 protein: CASSQTQGNTEAFF. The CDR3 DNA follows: TGCGCCAGCAGCCAGACACAGGGAAACACTGAAGCTTTCTTT.

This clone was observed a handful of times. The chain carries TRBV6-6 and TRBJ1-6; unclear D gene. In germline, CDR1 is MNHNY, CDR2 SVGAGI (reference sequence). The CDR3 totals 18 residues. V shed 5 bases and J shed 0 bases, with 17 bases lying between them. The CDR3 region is CASSRRVPGSSYNSPLHF. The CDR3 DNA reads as TGTGCCAGCAGTCGCCGGGTCCCCGGGAGCTCCTATAATTCACCCCTCCACTTT.